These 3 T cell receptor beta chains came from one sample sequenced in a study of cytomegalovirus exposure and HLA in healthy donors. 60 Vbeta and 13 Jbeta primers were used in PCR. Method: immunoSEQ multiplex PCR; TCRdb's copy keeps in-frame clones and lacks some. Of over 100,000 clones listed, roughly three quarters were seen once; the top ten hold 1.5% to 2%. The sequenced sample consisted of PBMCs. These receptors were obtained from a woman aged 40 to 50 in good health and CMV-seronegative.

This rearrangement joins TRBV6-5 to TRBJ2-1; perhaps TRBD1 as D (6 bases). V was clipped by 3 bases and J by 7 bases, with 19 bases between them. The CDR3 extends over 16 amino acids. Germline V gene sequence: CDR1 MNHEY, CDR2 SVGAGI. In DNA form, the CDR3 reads TGTGCCAGCAGTTATTCGTCTGGACAGATCATGAATGAGCAGTTCTTC. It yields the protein CASSYSSGQIMNEQFF.

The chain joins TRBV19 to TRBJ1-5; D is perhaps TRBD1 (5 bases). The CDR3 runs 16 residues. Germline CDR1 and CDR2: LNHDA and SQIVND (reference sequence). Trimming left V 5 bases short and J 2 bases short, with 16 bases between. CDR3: CASSLMGGVRNQPQHF. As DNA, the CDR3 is TGTGCCAGTAGTTTAATGGGGGGGGTCCGCAATCAGCCCCAGCATTTT.

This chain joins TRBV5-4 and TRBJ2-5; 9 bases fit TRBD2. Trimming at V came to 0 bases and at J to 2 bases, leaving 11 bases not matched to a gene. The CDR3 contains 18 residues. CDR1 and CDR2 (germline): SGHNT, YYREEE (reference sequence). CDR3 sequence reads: CASSLGLAGLPAQETQYF. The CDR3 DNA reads TGTGCCAGCAGCTTGGGGCTAGCGGGACTGCCCGCTCAAGAGACCCAGTACTTC.